This T cell receptor beta chain was captured in a study of early T cells in non-severe SARS-CoV-2 infection (dated by TCRdb to about 2021). Study-wide context: Because TCR sequencing relied on bulk RNA taken from unsorted whole blood, pairing of alpha and beta chains was not possible.

A case-control design nested within a healthcare worker cohort in London, UK, was used, with weekly nasopharyngeal swab PCR tests and blood sampling performed. Healthcare workers were enrolled in the week of the UK lockdown, from 23 to 31 March 2020, and were followed every week for up to roughly 16 weeks. What the authors observed across the whole study: Matching against VDJdb was skewed toward anti-spike CD8 responses, likely underestimated virus-specific expansions, and missed private and CD4 specificities.

The trim is 4 bases for V and 0 bases for J, with a gap of 6 bases between the germline ends. CDR1 and CDR2 (MGHDK, SYGVNS) derive from the germline V gene. The cysteine opens and the phenylalanine closes a CDR3 of 14 amino acids. Kept here is only the CDR3 DNA, which spans 42 bases and is read in frame from base 1. This clonotype is medium-sized (0.01 to 0.1%) in terms of sample share. This clone's antigen is unknown. No base quality values were provided; no much bigger clone lies one nucleotide off. The library came from 5' RACE. Reads for this sample came from a NextSeq 500. To correct for sequencing error and PCR bias, the TCR library protocol tagged individual cDNA molecules with unique molecular identifiers. Both TCR alpha and beta chains were sequenced, and tight co-correlation was observed between alpha and beta sequence abundances in each sample. The source study handled its data this way. Decombinator V4 was used to annotate the V gene, J gene and CDR3 of the TCR sequences. Expanded TCRs were defined as changing significantly between any two time points under a Poisson model with p below 0.0001. TCR abundances were normalised to the total number of TCRs sequenced per sample and were expressed as counts per million. MAIT TCRs were defined by TRAV1-2 paired with TRAJ12, TRAJ20 or TRAJ33, and iNKT TCRs by TRAV10 paired with TRAJ18. VDJdb, accessed on 1 November 2021, was searched for TCRs annotated for CMV, EBV and SARS-CoV-2, and TCRs annotated for more than one antigen were excluded. TCRdb handled the public reads itself, with Q25 trimming in fastp and clone calling in MiXCR, and kept productive beta chains. CDR3 protein sequences are deduplicated, and each keeps its most common genes and DNA. What appears here as the V and J calls and clone size reflects TCRdb's work, not the paper's. This sample gives roughly 10,000 distinct CDR3 sequences in total; 4.8% of them show up just once. The ten largest account for around 9.6% of the sample.

The V gene is TRBV25-1 and the J gene is TRBJ1-4; a confident D gene designation cannot be given. Sequences were obtained from whole blood. This TCR came from an adult who was a healthcare worker with PCR-confirmed SARS-CoV-2 infection or an uninfected control (not recorded which). The CDR3 has the sequence CASSVHATNEKLFF. The nucleotide sequence reads TGTGCCAGCAGTGTACATGCAACTAATGAAAAACTGTTTTTT.